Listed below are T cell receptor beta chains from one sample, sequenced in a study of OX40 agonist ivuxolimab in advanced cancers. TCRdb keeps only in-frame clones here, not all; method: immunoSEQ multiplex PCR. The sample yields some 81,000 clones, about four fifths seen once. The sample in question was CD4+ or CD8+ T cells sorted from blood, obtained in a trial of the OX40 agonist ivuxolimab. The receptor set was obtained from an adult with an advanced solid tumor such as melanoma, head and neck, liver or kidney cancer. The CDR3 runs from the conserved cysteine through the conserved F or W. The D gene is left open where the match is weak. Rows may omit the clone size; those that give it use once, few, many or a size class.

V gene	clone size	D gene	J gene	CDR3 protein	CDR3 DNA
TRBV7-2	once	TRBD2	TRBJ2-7	CASITSMLAGYRSYEQYF	TGTGCCAGTATAACATCAATGCTAGCGGGTTACCGATCCTACGAGCAGTACTTC
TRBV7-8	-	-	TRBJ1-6	CASSLIDTGNSPLHF	TGTGCCAGCAGCTTAATAGACACGGGCAATTCACCCCTCCACTTT
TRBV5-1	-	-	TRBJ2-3	CASSPGGGTDTQYF	TGCGCCAGCAGCCCGGGCGGGGGCACAGATACGCAGTATTTT
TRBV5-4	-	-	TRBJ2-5	CASSLVGSAGGTQYF	TGTGCCAGCAGCTTGGTCGGGTCAGCCGGTGGAACCCAGTACTTC
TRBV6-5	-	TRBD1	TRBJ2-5	CASSLSGQGWETQYF	TGTGCCAGCAGTTTAAGCGGACAGGGGTGGGAGACCCAGTACTTC
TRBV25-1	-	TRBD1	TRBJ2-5	CASSARDSTQETQYF	TGTGCCAGCAGTGCCCGGGACAGTACCCAAGAGACCCAGTACTTC
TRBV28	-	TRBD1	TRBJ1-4	CATLSGTGFEKLFF	TGTGCCACTTTATCCGGGACAGGGTTTGAAAAACTGTTTTTT
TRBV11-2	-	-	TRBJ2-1	CASAPLVAPSPHNEQFF	TGTGCCAGCGCCCCGTTGGTAGCACCGTCTCCCCACAATGAGCAGTTCTTC
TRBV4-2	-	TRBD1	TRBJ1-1	CASNFIRTGGAHTEAFF	TGTGCCAGCAACTTTATACGGACAGGGGGCGCGCACACTGAAGCTTTCTTT
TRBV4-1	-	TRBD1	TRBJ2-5	CASSQEDRGETQYF	TGCGCCAGCAGCCAAGAGGACAGGGGGGAGACCCAGTACTTC
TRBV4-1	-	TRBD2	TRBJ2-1	CASSQERGIAGPTYNEQFF	TGCGCCAGCAGCCAAGAGCGTGGAATAGCGGGCCCCACCTACAATGAGCAGTTCTTC
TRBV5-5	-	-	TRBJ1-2	CASSLGQSVYGYTF	TGTGCCAGCAGCTTGGGTCAGTCAGTCTATGGCTACACCTTC
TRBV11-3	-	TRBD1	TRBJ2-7	CASSPYLRQGDYEQYF	TGTGCCAGCAGCCCCTATTTACGACAGGGTGATTACGAGCAGTACTTC
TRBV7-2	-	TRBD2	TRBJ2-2	CASSPQGLAGRTGELFF	TGTGCCAGCAGCCCACAGGGACTAGCGGGGAGGACCGGGGAGCTGTTTTTT
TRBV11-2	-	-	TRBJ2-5	CASSFAVQETQYF	TGTGCCAGCAGCTTCGCAGTCCAAGAGACCCAGTACTTC
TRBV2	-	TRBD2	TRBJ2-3	CASSAADGGVQYF	TGTGCCAGCAGTGCGGCAGATGGGGGGGTGCAGTATTTT
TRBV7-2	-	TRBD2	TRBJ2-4	CASSLASLAGTQGGIQYF	TGTGCCAGCAGCTTAGCGTCCTTAGCGGGAACCCAAGGGGGCATTCAGTACTTC
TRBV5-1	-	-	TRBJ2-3	CASSLVGVSTDTQYF	TGCGCCAGCAGCTTGGTAGGGGTTAGCACAGATACGCAGTATTTT
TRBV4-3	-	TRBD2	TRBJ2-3	CASSQGLAGVDTQYF	TGCGCCAGCAGCCAAGGGCTAGCGGGAGTTGATACGCAGTATTTT